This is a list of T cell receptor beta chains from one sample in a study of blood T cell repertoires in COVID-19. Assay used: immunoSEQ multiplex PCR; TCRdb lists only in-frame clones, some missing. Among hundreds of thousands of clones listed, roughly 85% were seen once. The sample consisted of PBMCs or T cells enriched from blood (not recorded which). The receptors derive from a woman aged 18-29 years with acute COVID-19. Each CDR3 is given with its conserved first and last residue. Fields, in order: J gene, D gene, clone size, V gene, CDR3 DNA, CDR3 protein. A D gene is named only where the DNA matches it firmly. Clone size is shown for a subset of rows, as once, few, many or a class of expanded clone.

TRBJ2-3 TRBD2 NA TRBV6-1 TGTGCCAGCAGTGGAGCGGGAGGAGGGCCAGATACGCAGTATTTT CASSGAGGGPDTQYF
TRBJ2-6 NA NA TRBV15 TGTGCCACCAGCAGAGGAGCGGGCCAGAACTCTGGGGCCAACGTCCTGACTTTC CATSRGAGQNSGANVLTF
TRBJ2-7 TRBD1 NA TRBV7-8 TGTGCCAGCACTAGACCGGGACAGGGGGCTTCCGAGCAGTACTTC CASTRPGQGASEQYF
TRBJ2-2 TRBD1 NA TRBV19 TGTGCCAGTAGTTTCAAGGGACAGGGAGCCGGGGAGCTGTTTTTT CASSFKGQGAGELFF
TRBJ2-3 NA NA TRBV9 TGTGCCAGCAGCCGCGGCGGGGGCAGCACAGATACGCAGTATTTT CASSRGGGSTDTQYF
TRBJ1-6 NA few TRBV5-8 TGTGCCAGCAGACGTGGACTTGGAGGGAATTCACCCCTCCACTTT CASRRGLGGNSPLHF
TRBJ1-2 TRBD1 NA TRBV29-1 TGCAGCGCCGGGACAGGGAACTATGGCTACACCTTC CSAGTGNYGYTF
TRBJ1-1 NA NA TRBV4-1 TGCGCCAGCAGCCTCACCCGCGGGTTTAACACTGAAGCTTTCTTT CASSLTRGFNTEAFF
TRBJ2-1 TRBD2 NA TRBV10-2 TGCGCCAGCAGATTAGCGGGAATCTACAATGAGCAGTTCTTC CASRLAGIYNEQFF
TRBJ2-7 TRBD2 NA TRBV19 TGTGCCAGCTTTAGCGGGAGAAACAACGAGCAGTACTTC CASFSGRNNEQYF
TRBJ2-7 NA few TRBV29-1 TGCAGCGCGCGACAGGACCGCTACGAGCAGTACTTC CSARQDRYEQYF
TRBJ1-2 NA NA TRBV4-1 TGCGCCAGCAGCCAATACTCCTCCGGGTCCTCGGATGGCTACACCTTC CASSQYSSGSSDGYTF
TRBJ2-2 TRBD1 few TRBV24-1 TGTGCCACCAGTGAGTGGACAGGGAGCGCGTCGAGCACCGGGGAGCTGTTTTTT CATSEWTGSASSTGELFF
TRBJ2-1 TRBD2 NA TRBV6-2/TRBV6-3 TGTGCCAGCAGTCCACTAGCGGGGGGGCCAGGGTCCTACAATGAGCAGTTCTTC CASSPLAGGPGSYNEQFF
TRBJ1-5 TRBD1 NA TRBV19 TGTGCCAGTAGTACCTGGACAGGAGTTGATCAGCCCCAGCATTTT CASSTWTGVDQPQHF
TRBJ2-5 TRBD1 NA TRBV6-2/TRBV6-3 TGTGCCAGCAGTTACCGGGGACAGGGGGGTCAGTACTTC CASSYRGQGGQYF
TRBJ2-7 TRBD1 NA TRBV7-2 TGTGCCAGCAGCTTAGGACAGGGGGGAGTCTACGAGCAGTACTTC CASSLGQGGVYEQYF
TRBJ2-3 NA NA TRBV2 TGTGCCAGCAGTGAAAGGGGGGGGACAGATACGCAGTATTTT CASSERGGTDTQYF
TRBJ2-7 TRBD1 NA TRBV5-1 TGCGCCAGCAGCTTGGCCGGGACAGGGGCTCGAGAGCAGTACTTC CASSLAGTGAREQYF
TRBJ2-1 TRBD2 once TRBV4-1 TGCGCCAGCAGCCCGGGAGGCAGGGAGTTCTTC CASSPGGREFF
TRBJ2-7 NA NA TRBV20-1 TGCAGTGCTAGTTTCACGACTGGCCATACCTACGAGCAGTACTTC CSASFTTGHTYEQYF
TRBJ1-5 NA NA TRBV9 TGTGCCAGCAGCGCCGAGGGGGGCAATCAGCCCCAGCATTTT CASSAEGGNQPQHF
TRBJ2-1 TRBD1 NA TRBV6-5 TGTGCCAGCACCCAACCGGGACAGGGGGCGAATGAGCAGTTCTTC CASTQPGQGANEQFF
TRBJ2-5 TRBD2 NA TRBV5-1 TGCGCCAGCAGCTTGGTATTAGCGGGGGATGAGACCCAGTACTTC CASSLVLAGDETQYF
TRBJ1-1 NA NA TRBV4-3 TGCGCCAGCAGCCAAGGGACCCCGGGGTACACTGAAGCTTTCTTT CASSQGTPGYTEAFF
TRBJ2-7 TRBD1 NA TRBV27 TGTGCCAGCAGTTTAAGACGGACAGGGTCCTACGAGCAGTACTTC CASSLRRTGSYEQYF
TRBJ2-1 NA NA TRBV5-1 TGCGCCAGCAGCTTAAGCCAGGGAACGAATGAGCAGTTCTTC CASSLSQGTNEQFF
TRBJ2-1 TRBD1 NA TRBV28 TGTGCCAGCAGGACAGGGTCCTACAATGAGCAGTTCTTC CASRTGSYNEQFF
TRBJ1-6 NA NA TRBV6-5 TGTGCCAGCAGTTACTCGGAGGAATCACCCCTCCACTTT CASSYSEESPLHF
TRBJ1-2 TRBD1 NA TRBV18 TGTGCCAGCTCACCGGGACAGGGTGATGACTATGGCTACACCTTC CASSPGQGDDYGYTF
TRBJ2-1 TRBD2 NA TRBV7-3 TGTGCCAGCAGCTTGCTCCTAGCGGGGGTGAAGGGCAATGAGCAGTTCTTC CASSLLLAGVKGNEQFF
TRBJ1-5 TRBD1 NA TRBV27 TGTGCCAGCAGTTCTCGGACAGGGGATCAGCCCCAGCATTTT CASSSRTGDQPQHF
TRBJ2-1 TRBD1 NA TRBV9 TGTGCCAGCAGCGCACAGGGGAAGGCGACTTACAATGAGCAGTTCTTC CASSAQGKATYNEQFF
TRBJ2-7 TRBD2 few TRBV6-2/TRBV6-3 TGTGCCAGCAGCCAGGGACTAGCGGGAGCCTACGAGCAGTACTTC CASSQGLAGAYEQYF
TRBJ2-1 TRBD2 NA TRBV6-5 TGTGCCAGCATCGGGCGACTAGCGACTTACAATGAGCAGTTCTTC CASIGRLATYNEQFF
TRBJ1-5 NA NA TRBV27 TGTGCCAGCAGTTCGACATACGAAGGAAGCAATCAGCCCCAGCATTTT CASSSTYEGSNQPQHF
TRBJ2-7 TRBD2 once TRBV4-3 TGCGCCAGCAGCCAAGTTAGCGGGAGGGACAACGAGCAGTACTTC CASSQVSGRDNEQYF
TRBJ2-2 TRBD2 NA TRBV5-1 TGCGCCAGCAGCTTGCTGGGACTAGCGGGGGACACCGGGGAGCTGTTTTTT CASSLLGLAGDTGELFF
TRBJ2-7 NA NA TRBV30 TGTGCCTGGAGTGTACTCGGCGGGAACCACGAGCAGTACTTC CAWSVLGGNHEQYF
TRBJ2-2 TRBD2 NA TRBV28 TGTGCCAGCAGTCCCATTTTAGCGGGAGACCTAAAGACCGGGGAGCTGTTTTTT CASSPILAGDLKTGELFF
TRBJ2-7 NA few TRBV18 TGTGCCAGCTCACCGGTAGGGGTTTTGGTATACTACGAGCAGTACTTC CASSPVGVLVYYEQYF
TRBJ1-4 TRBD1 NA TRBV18 TGTGCCAGCTCACCCCCGGAAAACAGGGGATCTAATGAAAAACTGTTTTTT CASSPPENRGSNEKLFF
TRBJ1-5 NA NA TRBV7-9 TGTGCCAGCAGACCGAGCGGGGGCAATCAGCCCCAGCATTTT CASRPSGGNQPQHF
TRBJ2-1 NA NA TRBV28 TGTGCCAGCAGTTTAGCGGGACAGTCCTACAATGAGCAGTTCTTC CASSLAGQSYNEQFF